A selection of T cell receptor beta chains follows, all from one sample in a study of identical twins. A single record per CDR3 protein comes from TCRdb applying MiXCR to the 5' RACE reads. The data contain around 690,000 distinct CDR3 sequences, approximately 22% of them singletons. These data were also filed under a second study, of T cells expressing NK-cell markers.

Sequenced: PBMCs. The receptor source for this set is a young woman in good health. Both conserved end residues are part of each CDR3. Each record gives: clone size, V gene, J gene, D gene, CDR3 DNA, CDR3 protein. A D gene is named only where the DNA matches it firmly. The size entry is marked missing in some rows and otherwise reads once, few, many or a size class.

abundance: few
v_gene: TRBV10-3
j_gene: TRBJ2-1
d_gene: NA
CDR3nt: TGTGCCATCAGTGAGTCGTCTAGAGCCTTAGGTGGTGAGCAGTTCTTC
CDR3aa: CAISESSRALGGEQFF

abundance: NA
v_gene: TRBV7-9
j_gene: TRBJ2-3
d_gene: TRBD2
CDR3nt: TGTGCCAGCAGCTCGTCGAGCGGGGCCCTCACAGATACGCAGTATTTT
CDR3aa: CASSSSSGALTDTQYF

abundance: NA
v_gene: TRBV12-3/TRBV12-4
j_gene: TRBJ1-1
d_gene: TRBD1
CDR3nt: TGTGCCAGCAGTTTTCCCGGACAGGCGAGCACTGAAGCTTTCTTT
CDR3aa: CASSFPGQASTEAFF

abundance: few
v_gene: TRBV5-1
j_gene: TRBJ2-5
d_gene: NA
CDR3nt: TGCGCCAGCAGCTCACCACGAGGGGGAGAGACCCAGTACTTC
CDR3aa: CASSSPRGGETQYF

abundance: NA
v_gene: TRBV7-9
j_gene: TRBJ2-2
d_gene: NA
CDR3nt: TGTGCCAGCAGGCCATCGGGCATGGGCACCGGGGAGCTGTTTTTT
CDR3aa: CASRPSGMGTGELFF

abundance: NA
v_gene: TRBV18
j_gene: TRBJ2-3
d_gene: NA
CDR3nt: TGTGCCAGCTCACCGGAAAGTTGGTACGCTAGCACAGATACGCAGTATTTT
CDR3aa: CASSPESWYASTDTQYF

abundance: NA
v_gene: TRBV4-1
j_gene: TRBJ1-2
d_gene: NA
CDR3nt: TGCGCCAGCAGCCAAGTGGTCCGGGCTTCTAACTATGGCTACACCTTC
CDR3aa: CASSQVVRASNYGYTF

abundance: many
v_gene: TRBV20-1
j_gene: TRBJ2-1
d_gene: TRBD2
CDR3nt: TGCAGTGCTCTCTGGAGCGGGGGGGTTACAAATGAGCAGTTCTTC
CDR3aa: CSALWSGGVTNEQFF

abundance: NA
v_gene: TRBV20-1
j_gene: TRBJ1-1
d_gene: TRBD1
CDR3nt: TGCAGTGCATCGGGACAGAATTCGAACACTGAAGCTTTCTTT
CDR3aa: CSASGQNSNTEAFF

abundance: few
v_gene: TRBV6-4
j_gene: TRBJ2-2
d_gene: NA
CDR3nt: TGTGCCAGCAGTGAAGACAGCGGTGGCACCGGGGAGCTGTTTTTT
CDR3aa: CASSEDSGGTGELFF

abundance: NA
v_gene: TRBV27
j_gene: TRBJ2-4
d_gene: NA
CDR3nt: TGTGCCAGCAGGAGCGTCCTAGCCAAAAACATTCAGTACTTC
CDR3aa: CASRSVLAKNIQYF

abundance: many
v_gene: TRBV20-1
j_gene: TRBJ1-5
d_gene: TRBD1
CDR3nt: TGCAGTGCTAGTCGGGACAGCGGGAATCAGCCCCAGCATTTT
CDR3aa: CSASRDSGNQPQHF

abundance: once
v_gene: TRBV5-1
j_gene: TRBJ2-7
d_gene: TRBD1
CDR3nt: TGCGCCAGCAGCTTACTGGACAGGGGCTACGAGCAGTACTTC
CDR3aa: CASSLLDRGYEQYF

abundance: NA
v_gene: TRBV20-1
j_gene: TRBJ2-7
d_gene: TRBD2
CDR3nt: TGCAGTGCCGTAGCGGGGGCCCCCTACGAGCAGTACTTC
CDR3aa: CSAVAGAPYEQYF

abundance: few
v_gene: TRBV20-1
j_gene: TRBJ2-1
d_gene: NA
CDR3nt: TGCAGTGCTAGTGAGCTCAATGAGCAGTTCTTC
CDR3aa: CSASELNEQFF

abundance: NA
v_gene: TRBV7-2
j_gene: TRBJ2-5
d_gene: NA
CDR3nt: TGTGCCAGCAGCTTTAGCGTAGACGAGACCCAGTACTTC
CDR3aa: CASSFSVDETQYF